These 23 T cell receptor beta chains came from one sample sequenced in a study of T and B cells in COVID-19 patients. Blood genomic DNA input for TRB amplification was roughly 220-500 ng. BIOMED2 TRB-A/B primer pools were used in multiplex TRB PCR. In TCRdb, the multiplex PCR reads were re-called with MiXCR into one record per CDR3 protein. The sample has 4,000 to 5,000 distinct CDR3 sequences, over 20% seen once. The sequenced sample was blood. The receptors here all came from a human donor with active COVID-19.

This clonotype is judged medium-sized (0.01 to 0.1%). This sequence joins TRBV6-1 and TRBJ2-3, with TRBD2 identical over 7 bases. CDR1 and CDR2 (germline): MNHNS, SASEGT. Trimming at V came to 8 bases and at J to 2 bases, leaving 7 bases not matched to a gene. This CDR3 has 14 amino acids. In DNA, the CDR3 is TGTGCCAGCGGTGGGACTATCACCACAGATACGCAGTATTTT. Encoded protein: CASGGTITTDTQYF.

By share of the sample, this clonotype is medium-sized. The V and J genes are TRBV29-1 and TRBJ1-2; 7 bases are a match to TRBD1. The V gene's germline CDR1 is SQVTM and CDR2 ANQGSEA. The CDR3 consists of 15 residues. With V trimmed by 3 bases and J by 4 bases, 11 bases remained unmatched. CDR3 in amino acids: CSVDPRQGHIYGYTF. CDR3 coding DNA: TGCAGCGTTGACCCACGACAGGGCCATATCTATGGCTACACCTTC. Variable domain in full (rest from reference TRBV29-1 and TRBJ1-2): SAVISQKPSRDICQRGTSLTIQCQVDSQVTMMFWYRQQPGQSLTLIATANQGSEATYESGFVIDKFPISRPNLTFSTLTVSNMSPEDSSIYLCSVDPRQGHIYGYTFGSGTRLTVV.

The V call is TRBV5-6, the J call TRBJ2-2; the D gene is possibly TRBD1 (6 bases). There are 15 residues in the CDR3. Germline V lookup: CDR1 SGHDT, CDR2 YYEEEE. Trimming took 3 bases from V and 3 from J, leaving 12 bases between them. The CDR3 reads CASSWGLTDTGELFF. The CDR3 DNA is TGTGCCAGCAGCTGGGGGCTGACGGACACCGGGGAGCTGTTTTTT. The full variable domain, with the rest looked up from reference TRBV5-6 and TRBJ2-2, is DAGVTQSPTHLIKTRGQQVTLRCSPKSGHDTVSWYQQALGQGPQFIFQYYEEEERQRGNFPDRFSGHQFPNYSSELNVNALLLGDSALYLCASSWGLTDTGELFFGEGSRLTVL.

The chain employs TRBV7-9 and TRBJ1-6; the D is unclear. The CDR3 is 14 residues long. Germline V gives CDR1 SEHNR, CDR2 FQNEAQ (reference sequence). V was trimmed by 5 bases and J by 9 bases, leaving 14 bases between them. CDR3 sequence reads: CASSPWRASSPLHF. The CDR3 DNA reads TGTGCCAGCAGCCCGTGGAGGGCTTCTTCACCCCTCCACTTT.

This clonotype was observed a handful of times. The rearrangement joins TRBV2 to TRBJ2-2; D is possibly TRBD1 (5 bases). This CDR3 contains 15 residues. Trimming left V 7 bases short and J 3 bases short, with 15 bases between. Germline lookup yields CDR1 SNHLY and CDR2 FYNNEI. The CDR3 sequence: CASNILRADTGELFF. DNA for the CDR3: TGTGCCAGCAATATTCTCAGGGCAGACACCGGGGAGCTGTTTTTT. Full variable domain (outside the CDR3, taken from reference TRBV2 and TRBJ2-2): EPEVTQTPSHQVTQMGQEVILRCVPISNHLYFYWYRQILGQKVEFLVSFYNNEISEKSEIFDDQFSVERPDGSNFTLKIRSTKLEDSAMYFCASNILRADTGELFFGEGSRLTVL.

The chain is built from TRBV11-1 and TRBJ2-2; weak D call: TRBD2 (5 bases). The CDR3 length is 15 residues. Trimming stripped 5 bases from V and 8 bases from J, with 18 bases between. The V gene's germline CDR1 is SGHAT and CDR2 FQDESV (reference sequence). The CDR3 sequence: CASSLAGYLRGELFF. The CDR3 nucleotides are TGTGCCAGCAGCCTGGCGGGCTACCTACGAGGGGAGCTGTTTTTT.

This clonotype is judged medium-sized. V gene TRBV6-5 combines with J gene TRBJ1-1; D is unclear. V shed 5 bases and J shed 1 base, with 11 bases lying between them. There are 14 residues in the CDR3. Looked up from germline, CDR1 is MNHEY and CDR2 is SVGAGI. CDR3 residues: CASSRVRRNTEAFF. The CDR3 DNA follows: TGTGCCAGCAGTCGGGTTAGAAGGAACACTGAAGCTTTCTTT.

This chain connects TRBV6-2 or TRBV6-3 to TRBJ1-5; unclear D gene. Trimming left V 0 bases short and J 4 bases short, with 7 bases between. Per the germline V gene, CDR1 is MNHEY and CDR2 is SVGEGT. The CDR3 is 14 residues long. CDR3 nucleotides: TGTGCCAGCAGTTACTCCCGAACTAATCAGCCCCAGCATTTT. This sequence encodes CASSYSRTNQPQHF.

The chain links TRBV24-1 to TRBJ2-7; possibly TRBD1 for D (6 bases). Germline loops: CDR1 KGHDR, CDR2 SFDVKD. V was cut by 3 bases and J by 5 bases, with 10 bases left in between. The CDR3 sequence is 13 residues long. CDR3 loop: CATSDLQGNEQYF. The CDR3 DNA follows: TGTGCCACCAGTGATCTCCAGGGGAACGAGCAGTACTTC.

This clonotype occurred many times. Here the CDR3 DNA reads TGTGCCAGCGGCCGGGACAGGGTTGAAAAACTGTTTTTT. This translates into CASGRDRVEKLFF. This chain connects TRBV6-1 to TRBJ1-4; 9 bases map to TRBD1. Germline V lookup: CDR1 MNHNS, CDR2 SASEGT. The CDR3 runs to 13 residues. The junction had 5 bases not matched to a gene; V was cut back by 8 bases and J by 7 bases.

J is TRBJ2-2 and V is TRBV7-9; D possibly matches TRBD1 or TRBD2 (6 bases each). With 4 bases removed from V and 1 base from J, the gap between germline ends came to 13 bases. Looked up from germline, CDR1 is SEHNR and CDR2 is FQNEAQ (reference sequence). This CDR3 comprises 16 residues. Here the CDR3 reads CASSSYREVNTGELFF. The CDR3 DNA is TGTGCCAGCAGCTCCTACAGGGAGGTGAACACCGGGGAGCTGTTTTTT.

By share, this clonotype counts as medium-sized. The CDR3 sequence is CASRPRGVANQPQHF. The CDR3 bases are TGTGCCAGTAGACCTCGAGGGGTCGCCAATCAGCCCCAGCATTTT. V and J are TRBV19 and TRBJ1-5, with D perhaps TRBD1 (5 bases). In germline, CDR1 is LNHDA, CDR2 SQIVND (reference sequence). Trimming left V 6 bases short and J 3 bases short, with 15 bases between. This CDR3 region has 15 residues. Together with reference TRBV19 and TRBJ1-5, the CDR3 gives the full variable domain: DGGITQSPKYLFRKEGQNVTLSCEQNLNHDAMYWYRQDPGQGLRLIYYSQIVNDFQKGDIAEGYSVSREKKESFPLTVTSAQKNPTAFYLCASRPRGVANQPQHFGDGTRLSIL.

The chain links TRBV5-1 to TRBJ2-7; 8 nucleotides line up with TRBD2. This CDR3 is 16 amino acids long. V lost 4 bases, J lost 0 bases, and 9 bases stayed unmatched. The germline gives CDR1 SGHRS, CDR2 YFSETQ. The CDR3: CASSPGGLSYSYEQYF. As DNA, the CDR3 is TGCGCCAGCAGCCCGGGGGGGCTTTCCTACTCCTACGAGCAGTACTTC.

This clonotype is medium-sized by share. The chain joins TRBV7-9 to TRBJ1-4; no definite D call. Germline V CDR1 and CDR2: SEHNR, FQNEAQ (reference sequence). Trimming stripped 5 bases from V and 1 base from J, with 11 bases between. This CDR3 region has 15 residues. The CDR3 DNA is TGTGCCAGCAGCCCAAAAATGCTAACTAATGAAAAACTGTTTTTT. Residues: CASSPKMLTNEKLFF.

By sample fraction, this clonotype is medium-sized. The J gene is TRBJ2-7, the V gene TRBV6-2 or TRBV6-3; D not resolved. Germline CDR1 is MNHEY and CDR2 is SVGEGT. Trimming took off 7 bases at V and 2 bases at J, with 12 bases between the two ends. The CDR3 extends over 13 amino acids. For the CDR3, the DNA is TGTGCCAGCAAGAGGACGGTCGCCTACGAGCAGTACTTC. It yields the protein CASKRTVAYEQYF.

Remarks on this clonotype: One end of the junction is discordant with germline, which a read error may explain. The J gene is TRBJ2-2, the V gene TRBV4-3, with TRBD2 identical over 9 bases. Germline V lookup: CDR1 LGHNA, CDR2 YSLEER. The CDR3 is 16 residues long. In DNA form, the CDR3 reads TGTGCCAGCAGCCAAGATGCGGGAGGGGCGAGCGGGGAGCTGTTTTTT. This translates into CASSQDAGGASGELFF.

By frequency in the sample, this clonotype is medium-sized. The chain carries TRBV18 and TRBJ2-3; 8 nucleotides agree with TRBD2. Germline V gene sequence: CDR1 KGHSH, CDR2 LQKENI. After removal of 3 bases from V and 5 bases from J, the junction contained 7 bases not matched to a gene. The CDR3 is 15 residues long. Here the CDR3 reads CASSPKGTSGDTQYF. CDR3 DNA sequence: TGTGCCAGCTCACCGAAAGGGACTAGTGGAGATACGCAGTATTTT.

This chain joins TRBV7-2 and TRBJ1-2; D remains unclear. Trimming removed 5 bases at V and 5 bases at J, with 12 bases between. The CDR3 length is 13 residues. The germline gives CDR1 SGHTA, CDR2 FQGNSA. The CDR3 DNA reads TGTGCCAGCAGCGAGCAGGCTGGATATGGCTACACCTTC. This gives the protein CASSEQAGYGYTF.

By sample share, this clonotype is medium-sized. In nucleotides, the CDR3 is TGTGCCAGCAGTTCGCTCCAGGGGAATTCACCCCTCCACTTT. Its translation is CASSSLQGNSPLHF. V is TRBV27 and J is TRBJ1-6, with D possibly being TRBD1 (6 bases). Trimming left V 4 bases short and J 7 bases short, with 11 bases between. The CDR3 spans 14 residues. Germline V CDR1 and CDR2: MNHEY, SMNVEV (reference sequence).

At least ten counts were recorded for this clonotype. The chain combines TRBV12-3 or TRBV12-4 with TRBJ2-1; TRBD2 matches at 12 bases. With V trimmed by 4 bases and J by 9 bases, 4 bases remained unmatched. The CDR3 totals 14 residues. CDR3 DNA: TGTGCCAGCAGTTCCTCGGGACTAGCGGGTGAGCAGTTCTTC. It yields the protein CASSSSGLAGEQFF.

This rearrangement joins TRBV7-2 to TRBJ1-2, with D possibly being TRBD1 (6 bases). Trimming shortened V by 5 bases and J by 9 bases, and 19 bases separated the two germline ends. CDR1 is SGHTA and CDR2 is FQGNSA in the germline V gene. The CDR3 has 14 amino acids. The CDR3 bases are TGTGCCAGCAGCCCACAGCGGACAGCCCTTAGCTACACCTTC. Protein product: CASSPQRTALSYTF.

The chain recombines TRBV19 with TRBJ2-1; 13 nucleotides agree with TRBD2. There are 23 residues in the CDR3. Germline V CDR1 and CDR2: LNHDA, SQIVND (reference sequence). J was trimmed by 0 bases and V by 5 bases; bases with no gene match: 22. This CDR3 is CASSHPTGGTSGDFPRSYNEQFF. Here the CDR3 DNA reads TGTGCCAGTAGTCACCCGACAGGCGGGACTAGCGGGGATTTCCCTCGCTCCTACAATGAGCAGTTCTTC.

The chain has TRBV6-6 and TRBJ1-5, with D tentatively TRBD1 (6 bases). CDR1 is MNHNY, CDR2 SVGAGI, per germline (reference sequence). Trimming shortened V by 7 bases and J by 4 bases, and 8 bases separated the two germline ends. The CDR3 length is 12 residues. The CDR3 region has the DNA TGTGCCAGCATCACAGGGAATCAGCCCCAGCATTTT. It is translated as CASITGNQPQHF.